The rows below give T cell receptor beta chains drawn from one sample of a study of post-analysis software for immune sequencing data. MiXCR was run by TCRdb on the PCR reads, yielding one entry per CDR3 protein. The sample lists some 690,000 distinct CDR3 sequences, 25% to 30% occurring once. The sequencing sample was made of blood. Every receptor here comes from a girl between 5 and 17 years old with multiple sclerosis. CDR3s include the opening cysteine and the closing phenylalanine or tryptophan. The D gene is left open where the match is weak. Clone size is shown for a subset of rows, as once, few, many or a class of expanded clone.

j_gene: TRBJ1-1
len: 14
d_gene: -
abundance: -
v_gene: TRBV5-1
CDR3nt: TGCGCCAGCAGCGCGTTTGGACGGGGCACTGAAGCTTTCTTT
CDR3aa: CASSAFGRGTEAFF

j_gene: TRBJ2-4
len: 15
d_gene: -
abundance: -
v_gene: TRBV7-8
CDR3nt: TGTGCCAGCAGCTTACTCGCCGGGGAGAAAAACATTCAGTACTTC
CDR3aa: CASSLLAGEKNIQYF

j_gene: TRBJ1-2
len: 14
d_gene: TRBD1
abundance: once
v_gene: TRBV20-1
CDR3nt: TGCAGTGCTAGAGCAGTGGGACAGGGGAAGGGCTACACCTTC
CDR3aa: CSARAVGQGKGYTF

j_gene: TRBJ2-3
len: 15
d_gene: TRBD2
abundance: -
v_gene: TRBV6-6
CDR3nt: TGTGCCAGCACTCTAAGCGGGGGAGTGACAGATACGCAGTATTTT
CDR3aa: CASTLSGGVTDTQYF

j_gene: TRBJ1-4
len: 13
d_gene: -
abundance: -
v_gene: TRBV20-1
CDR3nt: TGCAGTGCTAGCGCCTCACTGGACGAAAAACTGTTTTTT
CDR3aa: CSASASLDEKLFF

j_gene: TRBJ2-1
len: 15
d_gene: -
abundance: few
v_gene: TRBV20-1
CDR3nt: TGCAGTGCTAGAGATCACAGGAGCTCCTACAATGAGCAGTTCTTC
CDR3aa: CSARDHRSSYNEQFF

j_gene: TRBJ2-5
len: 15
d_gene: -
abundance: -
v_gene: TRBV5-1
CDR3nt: TGCGCCAGCAGCTCGGGGGACCGGGCTTTGGAGACCCAGTACTTC
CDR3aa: CASSSGDRALETQYF

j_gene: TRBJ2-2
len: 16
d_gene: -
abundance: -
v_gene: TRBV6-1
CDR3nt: TGTGCCAGCAGTGAAGCGTCCAGGGTAGACACCGGGGAGCTGTTTTTT
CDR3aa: CASSEASRVDTGELFF

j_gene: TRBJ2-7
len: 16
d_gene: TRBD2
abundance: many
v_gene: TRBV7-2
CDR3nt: TGTGCCAGCAGCTTAGCGGTAGCGGGAGGTCCCTACGAGCAGTACTTC
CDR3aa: CASSLAVAGGPYEQYF

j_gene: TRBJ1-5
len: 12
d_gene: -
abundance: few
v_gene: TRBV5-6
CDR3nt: TGTGCCAGCAGCCGGAGAACTCAGCCCCAGCATTTT
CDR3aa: CASSRRTQPQHF

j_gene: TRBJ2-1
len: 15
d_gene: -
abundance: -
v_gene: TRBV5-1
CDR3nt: TGCGCCAGCAGCCCGTTTGACAGGGAGGCCAATGAGCAGTTCTTC
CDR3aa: CASSPFDREANEQFF

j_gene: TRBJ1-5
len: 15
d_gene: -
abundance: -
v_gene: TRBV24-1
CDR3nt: TGTGCCACCAGTCCCACAGGTCTCAGCAATCAGCCCCAGCATTTT
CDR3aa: CATSPTGLSNQPQHF

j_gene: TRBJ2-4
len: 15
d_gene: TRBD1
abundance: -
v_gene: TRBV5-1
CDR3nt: TGCGCCAGCAGCTTGAGGGGACAGGGCCAAAACATTCAGTACTTC
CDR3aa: CASSLRGQGQNIQYF

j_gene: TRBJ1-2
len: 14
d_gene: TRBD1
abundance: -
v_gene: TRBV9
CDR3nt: TGTGCCAGCAGCGTAGGGGGACAGACCTATGGCTACACCTTC
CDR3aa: CASSVGGQTYGYTF

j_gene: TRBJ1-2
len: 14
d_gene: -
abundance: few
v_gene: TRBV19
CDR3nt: TGTGCCAGTCACGCCCCCGGGACAATGCATGGCTACACCTTC
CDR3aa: CASHAPGTMHGYTF

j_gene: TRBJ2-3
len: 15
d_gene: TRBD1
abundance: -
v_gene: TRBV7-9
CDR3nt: TGTGCCAGCTCTAACAGGGGCCAAACGAGAGATACGCAGTATTTT
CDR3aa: CASSNRGQTRDTQYF

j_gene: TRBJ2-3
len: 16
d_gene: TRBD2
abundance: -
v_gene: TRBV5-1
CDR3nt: TGCGCCAGCAGCTTGACTAGCGGGGGATACACAGATACGCAGTATTTT
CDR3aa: CASSLTSGGYTDTQYF

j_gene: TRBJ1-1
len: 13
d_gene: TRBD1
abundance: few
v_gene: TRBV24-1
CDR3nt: TGTGCCACCAGTGATTTCGCCGGGACAGGGGCTTTCTTT
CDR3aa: CATSDFAGTGAFF

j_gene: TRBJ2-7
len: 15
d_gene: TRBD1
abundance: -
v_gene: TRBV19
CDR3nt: TGTGCCTGTAGTATGATCACCGGGACAGGGGTCGAGCAGTACTTC
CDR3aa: CACSMITGTGVEQYF

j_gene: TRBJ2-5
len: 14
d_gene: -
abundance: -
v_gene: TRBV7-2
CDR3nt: TGTGCCAGCAGCTTAGAAGCGCGGTGGGAGACCCAGTACTTC
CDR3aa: CASSLEARWETQYF

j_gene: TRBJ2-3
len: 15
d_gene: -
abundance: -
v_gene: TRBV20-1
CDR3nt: TGCAGTACTCCGGGTACTGGCGGGAGCACAGATACGCAGTATTTT
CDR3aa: CSTPGTGGSTDTQYF

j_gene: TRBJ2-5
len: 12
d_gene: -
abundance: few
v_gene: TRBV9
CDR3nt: TGTGCCAGCAGCGTTGGGACCAATGAGCAGTACTTC
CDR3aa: CASSVGTNEQYF

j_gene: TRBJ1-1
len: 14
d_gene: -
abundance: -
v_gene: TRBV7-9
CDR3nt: TGTGCCAGCAGCCGAGGGGCAGGAGAGAATGGAGCTTTCTTT
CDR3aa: CASSRGAGENGAFF

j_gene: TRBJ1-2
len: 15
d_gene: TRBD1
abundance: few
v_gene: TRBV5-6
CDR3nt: TGTGCCAGCAGCGTACCACAGGGGGTTAACTATGGCTACACCTTC
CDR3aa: CASSVPQGVNYGYTF

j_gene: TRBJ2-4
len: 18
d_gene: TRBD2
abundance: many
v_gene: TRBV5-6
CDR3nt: TGTGCCAGCAGAACCGGGGGGGTAGCGGGGGGAACCAAAAACATTCAGTACTTC
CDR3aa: CASRTGGVAGGTKNIQYF

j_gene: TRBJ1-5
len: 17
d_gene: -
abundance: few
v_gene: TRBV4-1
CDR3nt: TGCGCCAGCAGCCCCGACTCTCACGGGGAAGTTTATCAGCCCCAGCATTTT
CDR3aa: CASSPDSHGEVYQPQHF

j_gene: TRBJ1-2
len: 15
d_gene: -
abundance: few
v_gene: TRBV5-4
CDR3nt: TGTGCCAGCAGCTTGGTAGCCAGGACTAACTATGGCTACACCTTC
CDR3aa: CASSLVARTNYGYTF

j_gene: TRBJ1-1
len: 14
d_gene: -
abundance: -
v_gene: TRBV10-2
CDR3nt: TGCGCCAGCAGCCAGAGGGGGGGAACAGGAGAAGCTTTCTTT
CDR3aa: CASSQRGGTGEAFF

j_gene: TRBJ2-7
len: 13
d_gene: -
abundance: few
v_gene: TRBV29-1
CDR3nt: TGCAGCGTGAGCGAGACACGCACCTACGAGCAGTACTTC
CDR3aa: CSVSETRTYEQYF

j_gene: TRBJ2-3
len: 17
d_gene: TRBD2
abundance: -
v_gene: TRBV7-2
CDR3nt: TGTGCCAGCAGCTTGGGGTTAGCGGGGATCGGCACAGATACGCAGTATTTT
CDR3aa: CASSLGLAGIGTDTQYF

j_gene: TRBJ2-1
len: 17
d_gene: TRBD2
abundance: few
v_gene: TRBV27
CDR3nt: TGTGCCAGCAGTATGCGACTAGCGGGAGCGATCGGCAATGAGCAGTTCTTC
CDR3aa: CASSMRLAGAIGNEQFF

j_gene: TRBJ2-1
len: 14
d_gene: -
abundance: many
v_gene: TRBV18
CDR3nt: TGTGCCAGCTCACCACCCACGGGGTGGGTTGAGCAGTTCTTC
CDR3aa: CASSPPTGWVEQFF

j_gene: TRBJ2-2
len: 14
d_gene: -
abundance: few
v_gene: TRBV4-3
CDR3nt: TGCGCCAGCAGCCCCGGGGGTAGCTCCGGGGAGCTGTTTTTT
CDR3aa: CASSPGGSSGELFF

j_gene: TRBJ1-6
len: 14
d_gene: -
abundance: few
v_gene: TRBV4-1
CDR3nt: TGCGCCAGCAGCATAGCAGGGAATAATTCACCCCTCCACTTT
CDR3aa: CASSIAGNNSPLHF

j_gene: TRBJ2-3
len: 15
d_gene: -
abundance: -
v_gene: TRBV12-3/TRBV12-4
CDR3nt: TGTGCCAGCAGTTTAGCGGGACACAACACAGATACGCAGTATTTT
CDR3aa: CASSLAGHNTDTQYF

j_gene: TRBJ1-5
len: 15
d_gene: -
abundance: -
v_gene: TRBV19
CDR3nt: TGTGCCAGCCGAATCTCTAGGACAGGCAATCAGCCCCAGCATTTT
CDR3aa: CASRISRTGNQPQHF

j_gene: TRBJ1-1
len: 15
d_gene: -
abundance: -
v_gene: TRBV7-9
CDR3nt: TGTGCCAGCAGCCTCGTCGGTAGGGGGAACACTGAAGCTTTCTTT
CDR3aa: CASSLVGRGNTEAFF

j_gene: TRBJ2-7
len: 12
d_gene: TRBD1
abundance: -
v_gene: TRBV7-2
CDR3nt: TGTGCCAGCAGCCGCCCACAGGGGGAGCAGTACTTC
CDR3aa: CASSRPQGEQYF

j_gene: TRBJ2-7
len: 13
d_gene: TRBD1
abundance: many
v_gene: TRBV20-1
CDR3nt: TGCAGTGCTACGGGACAGGGACTATACGAGCAGTACTTC
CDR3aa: CSATGQGLYEQYF

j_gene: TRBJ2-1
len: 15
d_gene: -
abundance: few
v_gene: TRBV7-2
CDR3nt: TGTGCCAGCAGCTCCCCCCCCAGGGACTACAATGAGCAGTTCTTC
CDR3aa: CASSSPPRDYNEQFF

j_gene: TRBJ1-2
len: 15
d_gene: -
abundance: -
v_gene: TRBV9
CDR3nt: TGTGCCAGCAGCGTAGCCCAGGGGCCGCCTTATGGCTACACCTTC
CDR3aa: CASSVAQGPPYGYTF

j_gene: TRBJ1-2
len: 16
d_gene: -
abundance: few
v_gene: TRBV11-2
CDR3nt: TGTGCCAGCAGCCTAAATAACGGCCTAGAGGGCTATGGCTACACCTTC
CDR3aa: CASSLNNGLEGYGYTF

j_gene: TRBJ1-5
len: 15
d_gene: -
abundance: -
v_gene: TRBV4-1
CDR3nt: TGCGCCAGCAGCCAAGTAATGACGGCAAATCAGCCCCAGCATTTT
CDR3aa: CASSQVMTANQPQHF

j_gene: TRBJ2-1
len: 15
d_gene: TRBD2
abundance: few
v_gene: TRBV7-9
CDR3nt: TGTGCCAGCAGCTTAGCGGGAGGGACCTCGGATGAGCAGTTCTTC
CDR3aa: CASSLAGGTSDEQFF

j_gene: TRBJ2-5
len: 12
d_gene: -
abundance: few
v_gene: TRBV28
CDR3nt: TGTGCCAGCAGACTCGGCGCAGGAGCCCAGTACTTC
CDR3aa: CASRLGAGAQYF